The sequence of this TCR beta chain was determined in a study of T cells after yellow fever vaccination. Study-level findings and limits: Most primary-vaccination clones reappeared after the booster (approximately 97% CD4, 75% to 90% CD8).

Concerning this clonotype itself: As yet, its antigen is unknown.

TCRdb reprocessed the 5' RACE reads via MiXCR and lists one record per CDR3 protein. The sample consists of 500,000 to 650,000 distinct CDR3 sequences, around 17% of them appearing once. This CDR3 has 14 residues. V was cut by 5 bases and J by 2 bases, with 14 bases left in between. Germline CDR1 is SGHRS and CDR2 is YFSETQ. This sequence joins TRBV5-1 and TRBJ2-7, with D perhaps matching TRBD2 (5 bases). The receptor's source is a man aged 18 to 30 who received the YFV17D yellow fever vaccine. Sequencing was performed on PBMCs, taken 4 to 6 days after the first yellow fever vaccination. As DNA, the CDR3 is TGCGCCAGCAGAGAGGGTGGTGTGGCCTACGAGCAGTACTTC. Residues: CASREGGVAYEQYF.